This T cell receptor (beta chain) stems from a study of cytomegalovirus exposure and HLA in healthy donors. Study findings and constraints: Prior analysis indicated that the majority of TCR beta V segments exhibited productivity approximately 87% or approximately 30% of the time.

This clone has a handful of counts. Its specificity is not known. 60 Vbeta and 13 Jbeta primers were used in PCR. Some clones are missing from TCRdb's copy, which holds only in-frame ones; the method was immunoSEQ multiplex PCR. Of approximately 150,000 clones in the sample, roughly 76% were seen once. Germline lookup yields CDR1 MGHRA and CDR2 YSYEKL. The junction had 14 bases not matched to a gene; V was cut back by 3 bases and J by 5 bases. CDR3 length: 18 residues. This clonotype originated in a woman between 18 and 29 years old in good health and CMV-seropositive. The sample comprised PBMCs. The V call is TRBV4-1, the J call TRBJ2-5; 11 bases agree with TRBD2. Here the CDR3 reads CASSQARETSGAAETQYF. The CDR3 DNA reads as TGCGCCAGCAGCCAGGCCCGGGAGACTAGCGGGGCGGCGGAGACCCAGTACTTC.